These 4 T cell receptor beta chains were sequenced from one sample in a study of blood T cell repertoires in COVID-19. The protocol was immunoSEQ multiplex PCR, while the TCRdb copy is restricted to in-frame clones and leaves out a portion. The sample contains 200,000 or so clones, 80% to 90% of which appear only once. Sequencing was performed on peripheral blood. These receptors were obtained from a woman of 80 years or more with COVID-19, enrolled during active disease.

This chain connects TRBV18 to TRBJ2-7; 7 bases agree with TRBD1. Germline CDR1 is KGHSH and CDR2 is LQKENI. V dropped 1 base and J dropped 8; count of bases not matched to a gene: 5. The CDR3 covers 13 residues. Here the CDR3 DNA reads TGTGCCAGCTCACCACGGCAGGGGGTCAAGCAGTACTTC. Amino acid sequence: CASSPRQGVKQYF.

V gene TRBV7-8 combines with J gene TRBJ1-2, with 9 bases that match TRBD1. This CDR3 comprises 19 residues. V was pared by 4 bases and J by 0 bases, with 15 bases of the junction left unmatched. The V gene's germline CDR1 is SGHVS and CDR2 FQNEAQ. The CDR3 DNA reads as TGTGCCAGCAGCTCCGGCGGGACAGGGCACGGTTTAGCTAACTATGGCTACACCTTC. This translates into CASSSGGTGHGLANYGYTF.

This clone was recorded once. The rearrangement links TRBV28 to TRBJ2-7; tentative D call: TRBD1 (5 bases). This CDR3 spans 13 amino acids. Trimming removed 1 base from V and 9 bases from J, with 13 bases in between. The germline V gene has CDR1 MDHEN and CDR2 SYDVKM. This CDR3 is CASSLSGSIRQYF. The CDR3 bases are TGTGCCAGCAGTTTATCAGGGTCGATCCGGCAGTACTTC.

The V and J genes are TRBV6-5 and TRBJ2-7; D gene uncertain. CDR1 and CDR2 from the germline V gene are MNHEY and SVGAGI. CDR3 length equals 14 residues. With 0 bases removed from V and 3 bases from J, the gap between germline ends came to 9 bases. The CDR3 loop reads CASSYSRNSYEQYF. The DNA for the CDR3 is TGTGCCAGCAGTTACTCGAGAAACAGCTACGAGCAGTACTTC.